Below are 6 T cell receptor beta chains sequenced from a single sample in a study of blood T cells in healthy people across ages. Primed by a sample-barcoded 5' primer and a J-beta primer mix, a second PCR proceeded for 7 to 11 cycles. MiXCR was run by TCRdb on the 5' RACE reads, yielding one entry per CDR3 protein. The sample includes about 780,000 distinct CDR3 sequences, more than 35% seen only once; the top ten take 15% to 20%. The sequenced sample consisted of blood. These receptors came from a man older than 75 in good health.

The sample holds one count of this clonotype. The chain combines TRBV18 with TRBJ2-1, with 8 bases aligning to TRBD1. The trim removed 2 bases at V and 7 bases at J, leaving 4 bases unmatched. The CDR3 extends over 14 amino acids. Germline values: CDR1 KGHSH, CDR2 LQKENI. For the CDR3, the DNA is TGTGCCAGCTCACCATTACAGGGGGGAAATGAGCAGTTCTTC. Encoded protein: CASSPLQGGNEQFF.

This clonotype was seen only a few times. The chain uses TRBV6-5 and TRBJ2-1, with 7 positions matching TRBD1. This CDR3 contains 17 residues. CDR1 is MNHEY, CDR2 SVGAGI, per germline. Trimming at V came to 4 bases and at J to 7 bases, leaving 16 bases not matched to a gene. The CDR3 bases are TGTGCCAGCAGTTTCTTCAACTACCCTGAGGGACAGAATGAGCAGTTCTTC. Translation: CASSFFNYPEGQNEQFF.

The CDR3 nucleotides are TGTGCCAGCAGTCCGTGGCTGCGGGAGGTTATAGATACGCAGTATTTT. It codes for CASSPWLREVIDTQYF. The gene calls are TRBV3-1 and TRBJ2-3; 8 bases match TRBD2. V trimming: 6 bases; J trimming: 5 bases; junction bases outside the gene matches: 13. Germline V gene data show CDR1 as LGHDT and CDR2 as YNNKEL (reference sequence). The CDR3 consists of 16 residues.

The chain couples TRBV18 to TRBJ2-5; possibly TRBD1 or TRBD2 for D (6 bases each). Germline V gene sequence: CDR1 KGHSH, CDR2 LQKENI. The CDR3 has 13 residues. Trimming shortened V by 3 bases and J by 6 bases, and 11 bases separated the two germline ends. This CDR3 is CASSPTGRQTQYF. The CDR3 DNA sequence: TGTGCCAGCTCACCCACAGGGAGGCAGACCCAGTACTTC.

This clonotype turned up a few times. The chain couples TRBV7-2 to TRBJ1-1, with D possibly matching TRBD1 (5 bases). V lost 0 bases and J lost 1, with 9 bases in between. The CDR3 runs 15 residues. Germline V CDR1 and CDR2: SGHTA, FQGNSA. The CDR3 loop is CASSLAGGGNTEAFF. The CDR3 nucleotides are TGTGCCAGCAGCTTAGCGGGGGGAGGGAACACTGAAGCTTTCTTT. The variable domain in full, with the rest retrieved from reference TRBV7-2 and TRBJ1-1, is GAGVSQSPSNKVTEKGKDVELRCDPISGHTALYWYRQSLGQGLEFLIYFQGNSAPDKSGLPSDRFSAERTGGSVSTLTIQRTQQEDSAVYLCASSLAGGGNTEAFFGQGTRLTVV.

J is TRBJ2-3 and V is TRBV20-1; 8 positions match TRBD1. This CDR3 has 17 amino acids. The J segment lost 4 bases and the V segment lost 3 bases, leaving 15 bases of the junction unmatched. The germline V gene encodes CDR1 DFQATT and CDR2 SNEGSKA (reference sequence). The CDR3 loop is CSARAHNLRGLADTQYF. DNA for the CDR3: TGCAGTGCTAGGGCCCACAACCTCAGGGGGCTAGCAGATACGCAGTATTTT.